This entry features one TCR beta chain sequence. Method: immunoSEQ multiplex PCR; TCRdb's copy keeps in-frame clones and lacks some. The sample contains around 81,000 clones, roughly 90% of which appear only once. These data belong to a study of T cell changes during pregnancy in multiple sclerosis. This CDR3 region has 15 residues. CDR1 is MNHNS and CDR2 is SASEGT in the germline V gene. Trimming cost V 2 bases and J 5 bases; bases outside gene matches: 8. The chain links TRBV6-1 to TRBJ2-5; 7 bases align to TRBD2. This clonotype originated in a female donor in good health, enrolled as a control in a pregnancy study. Material: peripheral blood, obtained after pregnancy. The CDR3 protein is CASSEFRTSDETQYF. The CDR3 bases are TGTGCCAGCAGTGAATTTCGGACTAGTGACGAGACCCAGTACTTC.